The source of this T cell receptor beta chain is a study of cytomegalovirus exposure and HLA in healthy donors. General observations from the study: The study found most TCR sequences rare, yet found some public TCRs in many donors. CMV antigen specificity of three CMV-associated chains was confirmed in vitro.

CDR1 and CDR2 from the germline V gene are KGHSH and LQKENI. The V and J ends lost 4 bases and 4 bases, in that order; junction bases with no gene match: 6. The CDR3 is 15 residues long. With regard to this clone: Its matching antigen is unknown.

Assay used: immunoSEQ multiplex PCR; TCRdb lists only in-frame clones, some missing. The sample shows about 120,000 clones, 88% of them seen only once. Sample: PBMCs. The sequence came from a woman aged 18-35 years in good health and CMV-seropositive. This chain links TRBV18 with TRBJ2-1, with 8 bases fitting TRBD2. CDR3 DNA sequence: TGTGCCAGCTCACAACCTAGCGGGCGATACAATGAGCAGTTCTTC. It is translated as CASSQPSGRYNEQFF.